A single sample gave rise to the 22 T cell receptor beta chains below, sequenced in a study of T cell responses to AZD1222 COVID-19 vaccine. The table came from immunoSEQ multiplex PCR; TCRdb's copy has only in-frame clones and leaves some out. The sample carries roughly 120,000 clones, around 90% recorded once. The specimen was peripheral blood, collected on day 0 of AZD1222 vaccination. These receptors originate from an adult in good health.

The genes are TRBV7-9 and TRBJ1-2; 7 bases map to TRBD1. The CDR3 sequence is 15 residues long. Germline loops: CDR1 SEHNR, CDR2 FQNEAQ (reference sequence). With 1 base clipped from V and 2 bases from J, the junction kept 4 bases outside the gene matches. CDR3 sequence reads: CASSLGQGINYGYTF. Here the CDR3 DNA reads TGTGCCAGCAGCTTAGGACAGGGAATAAACTATGGCTACACCTTC.

This sequence joins TRBV4-2 and TRBJ2-4; perhaps TRBD2 as D (6 bases). V was shortened by 5 bases and J by 6 bases, with 14 bases between the two germline ends. This CDR3 is 14 amino acids long. Germline-derived CDR1 and CDR2 are LGHNA and YNFKEQ. The CDR3 loop reads CASSERAGRNIQYF. In DNA form, the CDR3 reads TGTGCCAGCAGCGAAAGGGCGGGGAGAAACATTCAGTACTTC.

The chain carries TRBV28 and TRBJ1-5, with D possibly matching TRBD1 (5 bases). The V and J ends lost 7 bases and 0 bases respectively, with 10 bases between them. CDR3 size: 14 residues. Germline values: CDR1 MDHEN, CDR2 SYDVKM. The CDR3 loop reads CASKGVFSNQPQHF. The CDR3 DNA sequence: TGTGCCAGCAAAGGGGTTTTTAGCAATCAGCCCCAGCATTTT.

The gene calls are TRBV7-2 and TRBJ2-1; D gene unclear. The CDR3 is 18 amino acids. Between the trimmed V and J ends, which lost 2 bases and 6 bases, there was a span of 23 bases. CDR1 is SGHTA, CDR2 FQGNSA, per germline. CDR3 nucleotide sequence: TGTGCCAGCAGCTTATCACCATTCTTTGGCGGCGCCCTCAATGAGCAGTTCTTC. It specifies CASSLSPFFGGALNEQFF.

This clone was seen just once. This rearrangement joins TRBV30 to TRBJ2-7; perhaps TRBD2 as D (5 bases). CDR3 size: 13 residues. Germline CDR1 and CDR2: GTSNPN and SVGIG (reference sequence). V lost 0 bases, J lost 3 bases, and 9 bases lay in between. This CDR3 is CAWSVLSGYEQYF. CDR3 sequence (DNA): TGTGCCTGGAGTGTTCTAAGCGGCTACGAGCAGTACTTC.

The sample holds a few counts of this clone. The chain joins TRBV7-8 to TRBJ2-3; D gene ambiguous. Germline loops: CDR1 SGHVS, CDR2 FQNEAQ. The CDR3 sequence is 14 residues long. V lost 7 bases and J 8 bases, leaving 19 bases between the germline ends. The CDR3 bases are TGTGCCAGCAAACCGGGCTCCCTGATCGGTACGCAGTATTTT. It specifies CASKPGSLIGTQYF.

This chain links TRBV28 with TRBJ2-1; D not resolved. The CDR3 extends over 15 amino acids. CDR1 and CDR2 from the germline V gene are MDHEN and SYDVKM. Trimming removed 6 bases from V and 6 bases from J, with 18 bases in between. The CDR3: CASSPPGSRGNEQFF. The CDR3 coding sequence is TGTGCCAGCAGCCCGCCAGGCTCCCGAGGCAATGAGCAGTTCTTC.

This clone has a single count. This chain uses TRBV7-9 with TRBJ2-3; 7 nucleotides match TRBD2. Trimming took 5 bases from V and 3 from J; bases not matched to a gene: 2. This CDR3 region has 13 residues. CDR1 is SEHNR and CDR2 is FQNEAQ in the germline V gene (reference sequence). The CDR3 nucleotides read TGTGCCAGCAGCAGGCGGGAGACAGATACGCAGTATTTT. This translates into CASSRRETDTQYF. Drawing the rest from reference TRBV7-9 and TRBJ2-3, the complete variable domain is DTGVSQNPRHKITKRGQNVTFRCDPISEHNRLYWYRQTLGQGPEFLTYFQNEAQLEKSRLLSDRFSAERPKGSFSTLEIQRTEQGDSAMYLCASSRRETDTQYFGPGTRLTVL.

This sequence joins TRBV27 and TRBJ2-7; 7 bases map to TRBD2. The length of the CDR3 is 14 residues. Germline lookup yields CDR1 MNHEY and CDR2 SMNVEV (reference sequence). V lost 4 bases, J lost 3 bases, and 6 bases stayed unmatched. This CDR3 reads CASSYRGSIYEQYF. CDR3 coding DNA: TGTGCCAGCAGTTATCGCGGGAGCATCTACGAGCAGTACTTC.

This rearrangement joins TRBV2 to TRBJ1-1, with D unclear. Germline V lookup: CDR1 SNHLY, CDR2 FYNNEI. Trimming shortened V by 5 bases and J by 8 bases, and 12 bases separated the two germline ends. This CDR3 spans 12 amino acids. Here the CDR3 DNA reads TGTGCCAGCAGTCTGGATCAGACCGAAGCTTTCTTT. Translating gives CASSLDQTEAFF.

This clone has just one count. V and J are TRBV7-6 and TRBJ1-2; tentatively, D is TRBD1 (5 bases). CDR1 and CDR2 (germline): SGHVS, FNYEAQ. This CDR3 has 14 residues. V shed 5 bases and J shed 2 bases, with 12 bases lying between them. The CDR3 nucleotides are TGTGCCAGCAGCGAGTGGGGGGGAAACTATGGCTACACCTTC. Residues: CASSEWGGNYGYTF.

The gene calls are TRBV5-1 and TRBJ1-2; tentative D call: TRBD1 (5 bases). Trimming removed 0 bases from V and 1 base from J, with 10 bases in between. CDR3 length equals 15 residues. The V gene's germline CDR1 is SGHRS and CDR2 YFSETQ. CDR3 protein: CASSLVTGDNYGYTF. The CDR3 DNA reads TGCGCCAGCAGCTTGGTAACAGGAGATAACTATGGCTACACCTTC.

CDR3 region: CSVDRGLGGYTF. The CDR3 coding sequence is TGCAGCGTTGACAGGGGGCTCGGTGGCTACACCTTC. This chain links TRBV29-1 with TRBJ1-2; 8 nucleotides line up with TRBD1. Germline-derived CDR1 and CDR2 are SQVTM and ANQGSEA. There are 12 residues in the CDR3. After removal of 3 bases from V and 7 bases from J, the junction contained 4 bases not matched to a gene.

The CDR3 region has the DNA TGTGCCAGCCGGTCCGGGACAGGGGCCGCGGGGGACACGCAGTATTTT. Its protein product is CASRSGTGAAGDTQYF. This chain uses TRBV27 with TRBJ2-3; 10 bases line up with TRBD1. The V gene end was trimmed by 8 bases and the J gene end by 9 bases; junction bases not matched to a gene: 17. CDR3 size: 16 residues. Germline V gene lookup returns CDR1 MNHEY and CDR2 SMNVEV (reference sequence).

V gene TRBV7-9 combines with J gene TRBJ2-7, with 8 bases fitting TRBD2. The CDR3 loop spans 14 amino acids. Germline trimming cut 5 bases from V and 4 bases from J; bases unmatched to any gene: 7. From germline, CDR1 is SEHNR and CDR2 FQNEAQ (reference sequence). The CDR3 DNA follows: TGTGCCAGCAGCCCGCCCGGGACTAGATACGAGCAGTACTTC. It is translated as CASSPPGTRYEQYF.

The CDR3, as DNA: TGTGCCAGCAGCTTAGTTCTGGGGCCGGGGACCCAGTACTTC. Translated: CASSLVLGPGTQYF. V gene TRBV7-2 combines with J gene TRBJ2-5, with D tentatively TRBD1 (5 bases). CDR1 and CDR2 (germline): SGHTA, FQGNSA. CDR3 length equals 14 residues. Trimming left V 1 base short and J 7 bases short, with 13 bases between.

The rearrangement joins TRBV7-2 to TRBJ1-5; D may be TRBD1 (6 bases). The CDR3 covers 15 residues. V shed 3 bases and J shed 3 bases, with 12 bases lying between them. Germline V gene sequence: CDR1 SGHTA, CDR2 FQGNSA. The CDR3 loop reads CASSFNRGHNQPQHF. CDR3 nucleotides: TGTGCCAGCAGCTTTAACCGGGGACACAATCAGCCCCAGCATTTT.

The chain is built from TRBV19 and TRBJ1-2, with D tentatively TRBD1 (6 bases). CDR3 length: 16 amino acids. Looked up from germline, CDR1 is LNHDA and CDR2 is SQIVND (reference sequence). Trimming cost V 7 bases and J 3 bases, with 21 bases left between them. CDR3 sequence: CASTPWGPELDYGYTF. Here the CDR3 DNA reads TGTGCCAGTACCCCATGGGGGCCCGAACTTGACTATGGCTACACCTTC.

The chain joins TRBV3-1 (or the pseudogene TRBV3-2) to TRBJ2-7; D is uncertain. This CDR3 has 14 amino acids. Trimming stripped 4 bases from V and 0 bases from J, with 10 bases between. CDR1 is LGHDT, CDR2 YNNKEL, per germline (reference sequence). For the CDR3, the DNA is TGTGCCAGCAGCCCCCGTTCGCTCTCCTACGAGCAGTACTTC. Protein sequence: CASSPRSLSYEQYF.

The V call is TRBV6-2 or TRBV6-3, the J call TRBJ1-5; TRBD1 might be the D (5 bases). Germline CDR1 MNHEY, CDR2 SVGEGT. With 2 bases removed from V and 2 bases from J, the gap between germline ends came to 13 bases. This CDR3 spans 16 amino acids. CDR3 loop: CASSYPVQGGNQPQHF. The CDR3 nucleotides are TGTGCCAGCAGTTACCCCGTTCAGGGCGGCAATCAGCCCCAGCATTTT.

This chain uses TRBV5-1 with TRBJ2-7, with 7 nucleotides matching TRBD1. Germline assignment: CDR1 SGHRS and CDR2 YFSETQ. Trimming cost V 4 bases and J 3 bases; bases outside gene matches: 10. There are 15 residues in the CDR3. CDR3 nucleotides: TGCGCCAGCAGCCGGACAGGACCGAGTATCTACGAGCAGTACTTC. As protein: CASSRTGPSIYEQYF.

This sequence joins TRBV3-1 (or the pseudogene TRBV3-2) and TRBJ2-7; TRBD2 agrees at 9 bases. This CDR3 has 14 residues. CDR1 and CDR2 from the germline V gene are LGHDT and YNNKEL (reference sequence). The V and J ends lost 3 bases and 8 bases, in that order; junction bases with no gene match: 8. The CDR3 bases are TGTGCCAGCAGCCACCCCGGAGCGGGGGGACAGCAGTACTTC. Translating gives CASSHPGAGGQQYF.